One and the same sample provided the 18 T cell receptor beta chains below, sequenced in a study of T cells in Graves' hyperthyroidism and ophthalmopathy. RNA transcripts served as the template for amplifying TCR beta CDR3 regions. TCR CDR3 underwent first-round RT-PCR with the HTBI primer set. One entry per CDR3 protein results from TCRdb running MiXCR on the multiplex PCR reads. The repertoire holds under 750,000 distinct CDR3 sequences, with around 20% as singletons. Sequencing was done on a sample of blood. The source of these receptors is a woman between 45 and 65 years old with Graves' hyperthyroidism that later progressed to Graves' ophthalmopathy.

In its sample, this clonotype was seen a few times. The chain has TRBV15 and TRBJ1-2, with 10 positions matching TRBD1. The germline gives CDR1 LNHNV, CDR2 YYDKDF (reference sequence). The ends lost 0 bases at V and 3 bases at J; junction bases unmatched: 7. This CDR3 has 17 amino acids. CDR3 protein: CATSRDFGTGADYGYTF. Written as DNA, the CDR3 is TGTGCCACCAGCAGAGACTTCGGGACAGGGGCTGACTATGGCTACACCTTC.

This clonotype was observed a few times. The chain carries TRBV19 and TRBJ2-2; TRBD1 agrees at 7 bases. This CDR3 contains 13 residues. V shed 7 bases and J 6 bases; nucleotides not matched to a gene: 5. Germline V gene sequence: CDR1 LNHDA, CDR2 SQIVND (reference sequence). The CDR3, as DNA: TGTGCCAGTACCCCTAGGGGGCCCGGGGAGCTGTTTTTT. It codes for CASTPRGPGELFF.

In its sample, this clonotype was seen once. The chain is built from TRBV6-1 and TRBJ2-1; TRBD2 might be the D (6 bases). Deletions cut 6 bases from V and 0 bases from J, with 18 bases between. This CDR3 has 17 amino acids. The germline V gene has CDR1 MNHNS and CDR2 SASEGT. The CDR3 region is CASSPTQAGFSYNEQFF. CDR3 nucleotides: TGTGCCAGCAGCCCCACCCAAGCGGGCTTCTCCTACAATGAGCAGTTCTTC.

This clonotype was seen a handful of times. The J gene is TRBJ1-5, the V gene TRBV6-1; no clear D gene. CDR1 and CDR2 (germline): MNHNS, SASEGT. Trimming shortened V by 4 bases and J by 0 bases, and 13 bases separated the two germline ends. This CDR3 is built from 16 residues. CDR3 region: CASSVSQTYSNQPQHF. DNA of the CDR3: TGTGCCAGCAGTGTTTCCCAGACTTATAGCAATCAGCCCCAGCATTTT.

This clonotype has more than one count but fewer than ten. The V gene is TRBV29-1, the J gene TRBJ1-1; D might be TRBD1 (5 bases). This CDR3 region has 16 residues. Germline V gene lookup returns CDR1 SQVTM and CDR2 ANQGSEA. V lost 0 bases, J lost 7 bases, and 21 bases lay in between. CDR3 DNA: TGCAGCGTTGAAGATCGGGCGGGGGGAGGGGACGGTGAAGCTTTCTTT. This sequence encodes CSVEDRAGGGDGEAFF. The whole variable domain, remainder taken from reference TRBV29-1 and TRBJ1-1, is SAVISQKPSRDICQRGTSLTIQCQVDSQVTMMFWYRQQPGQSLTLIATANQGSEATYESGFVIDKFPISRPNLTFSTLTVSNMSPEDSSIYLCSVEDRAGGGDGEAFFGQGTRLTVV.

A few counts support this clonotype. The rearrangement uses TRBV6-1 and TRBJ1-3; D gene uncertain. Trimming stripped 4 bases from V and 0 bases from J, with 7 bases between. Germline V CDR1 and CDR2: MNHNS, SASEGT. The CDR3 has 14 residues. The CDR3 sequence is CASSAGPSGNTIYF. CDR3 nucleotide sequence: TGTGCCAGCAGTGCCGGGCCCTCTGGAAACACCATATATTTT.

The rearrangement uses TRBV12-3 or TRBV12-4 and TRBJ2-1; 12 positions agree with TRBD2. The length of the CDR3 is 16 residues. J gave up 8 bases and V 5 bases, and 10 bases lay outside the gene matches. CDR3: CASSPDTSGRTDEQFF. CDR3 DNA sequence: TGTGCCAGCAGTCCCGATACTAGCGGGAGGACCGATGAGCAGTTCTTC.

V gene TRBV2 combines with J gene TRBJ1-1; perhaps TRBD1 as D (6 bases). The CDR3 spans 13 residues. The germline CDR1 and CDR2 sequences are SNHLY and FYNNEI. V was trimmed by 1 base and J by 8 bases, leaving 11 bases between them. The CDR3 DNA reads as TGTGCCAGCAGTGAAGTGGGGGGGCAAGAAGCTTTCTTT. Its protein is CASSEVGGQEAFF.

This clonotype was observed a few times. The chain carries TRBV7-2 and TRBJ2-5; 9 bases agree with TRBD1. After removal of 5 bases from V and 9 bases from J, the junction contained 4 bases not matched to a gene. The CDR3 runs to 12 residues. Germline CDR1 reads SGHTA; CDR2 reads FQGNSA. The CDR3 sequence: CASSLGQGPQYF. In nucleotides, the CDR3 is TGTGCCAGCAGCCTTGGACAGGGGCCCCAGTACTTC.

The table lists this clonotype with a few counts. The V and J genes are TRBV29-1 and TRBJ1-2; possible D gene TRBD1, 5 bases. CDR3 length equals 12 residues. Germline assignment: CDR1 SQVTM and CDR2 ANQGSEA. Trimming cost V 4 bases and J 8 bases, with 14 bases left between them. The CDR3 here is CSVGGGLEGYTF. The CDR3 coding sequence is TGCAGCGTTGGGGGGGGACTCGAGGGCTACACCTTC.

This clonotype was counted a few times. This chain connects TRBV6-1 to TRBJ2-2; 8 bases map to TRBD1. Trimming removed 5 bases from V and 4 bases from J; junction bases left unmatched: 6. Germline V gives CDR1 MNHNS, CDR2 SASEGT. The CDR3 runs 15 residues. CDR3 region: CASSQAGGSTGELFF. CDR3 nucleotides: TGTGCCAGCAGTCAGGCAGGGGGCAGCACCGGGGAGCTGTTTTTT.

A few counts support this clonotype. V usage is TRBV20-1 and J usage is TRBJ2-1; the match to TRBD2 covers 8 bases. The ends lost 1 base at V and 0 bases at J; junction bases unmatched: 11. The CDR3 spans 18 residues. Germline loops: CDR1 DFQATT, CDR2 SNEGSKA (reference sequence). CDR3 sequence (DNA): TGCAGTGCTAGAGGGGGGCTCTCGGGGGGGAGCTCCTACAATGAGCAGTTCTTC. Translating gives CSARGGLSGGSSYNEQFF.

This clonotype was observed at least ten times. V gene TRBV15 combines with J gene TRBJ1-2; a possible D gene is TRBD1 (5 bases). From germline, CDR1 is LNHNV and CDR2 YYDKDF (reference sequence). CDR3 size: 14 residues. V was pared by 5 bases and J by 4 bases, with 14 bases between. CDR3 loop: CATSRAGAGYGYTF. In DNA form, the CDR3 reads TGTGCCACCAGCCGCGCCGGGGCAGGCTATGGCTACACCTTC. Supplemented by reference TRBV15 and TRBJ1-2, the full variable domain reads DAMVIQNPRYQVTQFGKPVTLSCSQTLNHNVMYWYQQKSSQAPKLLFHYYDKDFNNEADTPDNFQSRRPNTSFCFLDIRSPGLGDTAMYLCATSRAGAGYGYTFGSGTRLTVV.

This clonotype was counted a few times. The rearrangement uses TRBV4-2 and TRBJ1-2; perhaps TRBD1 as D (6 bases). The V gene's germline CDR1 is LGHNA and CDR2 YNFKEQ. CDR3 size: 14 residues. The germline V and J ends were trimmed by 1 base and 7 bases, with 13 bases remaining between them. The CDR3 coding sequence is TGTGCCAGCAGCCAAGTCCCCGGGACATTTGGCTACACCTTC. As protein: CASSQVPGTFGYTF.

In this sample, this clonotype turned up a few times. The rearrangement links TRBV5-1 to TRBJ2-7; 7 bases match TRBD1. This CDR3 spans 15 amino acids. The trim removed 1 base at V and 3 bases at J, leaving 7 bases unmatched. CDR1 is SGHRS, CDR2 YFSETQ, per germline. CDR3 in amino acids: CASSLPRQGIYEQYF. The CDR3 coding sequence is TGCGCCAGCAGCTTGCCGAGACAGGGAATCTACGAGCAGTACTTC.

This clonotype was seen many times. The V and J genes are TRBV10-3 and TRBJ1-5; tentative D call: TRBD1 (6 bases). The germline V and J ends were trimmed by 3 bases and 5 bases, with 17 bases remaining between them. This CDR3 spans 16 amino acids. Germline CDR1 reads ENHRY; CDR2 reads SYGVKD. The CDR3 spells CAISDVLWDTYQPQHF. The CDR3 DNA follows: TGTGCCATCAGTGACGTTTTGTGGGACACTTATCAGCCCCAGCATTTT.

The rearrangement links TRBV6-1 to TRBJ1-2; a possible D gene is TRBD1 (5 bases). V lost 3 bases, J lost 8 bases, and 22 bases lay in between. Per the germline V gene, CDR1 is MNHNS and CDR2 is SASEGT. CDR3 length: 16 amino acids. The CDR3 DNA is TGTGCCAGCAGTGATACAGGTTCCCCCTTTATCGGCGGCTACACCTTC. Amino acids: CASSDTGSPFIGGYTF.

In this sample, this clonotype turned up a few times. The chain employs TRBV27 and TRBJ2-6; TRBD1 might be the D (5 bases). Germline loops: CDR1 MNHEY, CDR2 SMNVEV (reference sequence). Trimming removed 6 bases at V and 1 base at J, with 10 bases between. The CDR3 is made up of 15 amino acids. The DNA for the CDR3 is TGTGCCAGCAGGACTGCAGGGTCTGGGGCCAACGTCCTGACTTTC. Translation gives CASRTAGSGANVLTF.